This T cell receptor beta chain was recorded in a study of blood T cell repertoires in COVID-19. The germline V gene has CDR1 SGHRS and CDR2 YFSETQ. With V trimmed by 6 bases and J by 9 bases, 6 bases remained unmatched. This CDR3 is built from 14 residues. The method was immunoSEQ multiplex PCR; TCRdb's version includes in-frame clones alone and lacks a portion of them. The table records over 350,000 clones, more than 85% of them present only once. Participants were aged about 18 to 95 years, lived in 24 US areas, and enrolled virtually. Cohort placement rested on clinical history that participants reported themselves.

This clonotype originated in a woman aged 35 to 49 who had been exposed to COVID-19. The chain has TRBV5-1 and TRBJ2-1; 13 nucleotides align to TRBD2. Sequences were obtained from PBMCs or T cells enriched from blood (not recorded which). The CDR3 bases are TGCGCCAGCAAAGGGACTAGCGGGATAGGTGAGCAGTTCTTC. This sequence encodes CASKGTSGIGEQFF.